This is a list of T cell receptor beta chains from one sample in a study of shared clonotypes between healthy human individuals. TCRdb's table, derived via immunoSEQ multiplex PCR, lists solely in-frame clones and lacks some. The sample yields millions of clones, over 85% seen once. The specimen was naive CD8+ T cells sorted from blood. Every receptor here comes from a man aged 18-30 years in good health. Both conserved end residues are part of each CDR3. D genes are given only for firm matches. Size is stated for part of the rows, as once, few or many counts, or as a class when the clone is expanded.

j_gene	d_gene	v_gene	abundance	CDR3nt	CDR3aa
TRBJ1-3	NA	TRBV19	NA	TGTGCCAGTAGTCTTGAGACGGCTTCTGGAAACACCATATATTTT	CASSLETASGNTIYF
TRBJ1-3	NA	TRBV4-1	NA	TGCGCCAGCAGCCAAGATGGCACAGCATCCGGAAACACCATATATTTT	CASSQDGTASGNTIYF
TRBJ1-6	NA	TRBV7-8	NA	TGTGCCAGCAGCCCCAGGAAAACCGGCTCCACCCTTGATAATTCACCCCTCCACTTT	CASSPRKTGSTLDNSPLHF
TRBJ2-1	TRBD1	TRBV4-1	NA	TGCGCCAGCAGCCAAAGGGACAGGGCCTACAATGAGCAGTTCTTC	CASSQRDRAYNEQFF
TRBJ2-1	NA	TRBV5-6	once	TGTGCCAGCAGCTTGGGACAGGAGGCTGAGCAGTTCTTC	CASSLGQEAEQFF
TRBJ2-7	NA	TRBV10-2	NA	TGCGCCAGCAGTGGCGTAACGGGACCACAAATCTACGAGCAGTACTTC	CASSGVTGPQIYEQYF
TRBJ2-7	NA	TRBV9	NA	TGTGCCAGCAGCGTAGCCCCCCAGTCGGTGGCATACCCCTACGAGCAGTACTTC	CASSVAPQSVAYPYEQYF
TRBJ1-2	NA	TRBV2	NA	TGTGCCAGCAGTGAATCGGGGTTTAACTATGGCTACACCTTC	CASSESGFNYGYTF
TRBJ1-3	NA	TRBV12-5	once	TGTGCTAGTGGTCCTGGAAACACCATATATTTT	CASGPGNTIYF
TRBJ2-7	TRBD2	TRBV9	NA	TGTGCCAGCAGCGCAGGATCCGGCGGGGGCTACGAGCAGTACTTC	CASSAGSGGGYEQYF
TRBJ1-1	TRBD1	TRBV7-6	NA	TGTGCCAGCAGCCCAGACAGGGGGATCATGAACACTGAAGCTTTCTTT	CASSPDRGIMNTEAFF
TRBJ2-1	NA	TRBV4-1	NA	TGCGCCAGCAGCCAAGATCAGTTTTCCTCCTACAATGAGCAGTTCTTC	CASSQDQFSSYNEQFF
TRBJ1-1	NA	TRBV19	NA	TGTGCCAGTGGCTACCGCGACCGGGGCACTGAAGCTTTCTTT	CASGYRDRGTEAFF
TRBJ2-7	TRBD2	TRBV27	NA	TGTGCCAGCAGTCCCCTCTCGAATAGCGGGAGAATCCACGAGCAGTACTTC	CASSPLSNSGRIHEQYF
TRBJ2-5	NA	TRBV7-3	NA	TGTGCCAGCAGCATGTACCGGGCCCCCGGGGAGACCCAGTACTTC	CASSMYRAPGETQYF
TRBJ2-3	TRBD2	TRBV9	NA	TGTGCCAGCAGCCGCGACGGGACTACTGTATTCCCAGATACGCAGTATTTT	CASSRDGTTVFPDTQYF
TRBJ1-1	NA	TRBV6-5	NA	TGTGCCAGCAGTTACTCGATGGGTATCTCTGATGAAGCTTTCTTT	CASSYSMGISDEAFF
TRBJ1-4	TRBD1	TRBV9	NA	TGTGCCAGCAGCGGGACAGGGGGCCTTAATGAAAAACTGTTTTTT	CASSGTGGLNEKLFF
TRBJ2-7	NA	TRBV28	NA	TGTGCCAGCAGTTTATATTCCGGGTTAACTTACGAGCAGTACTTC	CASSLYSGLTYEQYF
TRBJ2-7	NA	TRBV4-2	NA	TGTGCCAGCAGCCAAGAACAACAGACCTACGAGCAGTACTTC	CASSQEQQTYEQYF
TRBJ2-3	TRBD1	TRBV6-1	NA	TGTGCCAGCAGTGAAGTTGACAGGGGGGATACGCAGTATTTT	CASSEVDRGDTQYF
TRBJ2-5	TRBD2	TRBV15	NA	TGTGCCACCAGCAGAGATTCGGGGGGGCAGGAGACCCAGTACTTC	CATSRDSGGQETQYF
TRBJ2-6	TRBD2	TRBV4-3	once	TGCGCCAGCAGCCAAGAACCCCTTGGGGGGGATGGGGCCAACGTCCTGACTTTC	CASSQEPLGGDGANVLTF
TRBJ1-1	NA	TRBV4-3	NA	TGCGCCAGCAGCCAAGATACGGAGATATTGAACACTGAAGCTTTCTTT	CASSQDTEILNTEAFF
TRBJ1-6	NA	TRBV19	NA	TGTGCCAGTAGTATGGCCATTTTTGCACCCCTCCACTTT	CASSMAIFAPLHF
TRBJ1-2	TRBD1	TRBV10-3	NA	TGTGCCATCAGAGAACCGGACAGGGAGGATGGCTACACCTTC	CAIREPDREDGYTF
TRBJ2-7	TRBD1	TRBV29-1	NA	TGCAGCGTGGGGGACAGGGGAAGCTCCTACGAGCAGTACTTC	CSVGDRGSSYEQYF
TRBJ2-1	TRBD2	TRBV11-2	once	TGTGCCAGCAGCTCCGCAGGGCGGGAGTTTGAGCAGTTCTTC	CASSSAGREFEQFF
TRBJ2-1	NA	TRBV4-3	NA	TGCGCCAGCAGCCAAGATGGGACCCACAATGAGCAGTTCTTC	CASSQDGTHNEQFF
TRBJ1-2	NA	TRBV6-5	NA	TGTGCCAGCAGTTACTCGACAGCCGGGAACTATGGCTACACCTTC	CASSYSTAGNYGYTF
TRBJ2-7	NA	TRBV4-1	NA	TGCGCCAGCAGCCAAGCGTTGACAGTCGACTCCTACGAGCAGTACTTC	CASSQALTVDSYEQYF
TRBJ2-5	NA	TRBV4-1	NA	TGCGCCAGCAGCCAAGATGGTCCAGCTGAGGAGACCCAGTACTTC	CASSQDGPAEETQYF
TRBJ2-5	TRBD2	TRBV11-2	NA	TGTGCCAGCAGCTTACTAGCGGGAGTAGGAGAGACCCAGTACTTC	CASSLLAGVGETQYF
TRBJ1-6	TRBD1	TRBV15	NA	TGTGCCACCAGCACCGGGACAGGTACCGTGAATTCACCCCTCCACTTT	CATSTGTGTVNSPLHF
TRBJ1-2	TRBD1	TRBV2	NA	TGTGCCAGCAGCCTATACGCCCAGGGGGAGGGCTACACCTTC	CASSLYAQGEGYTF
TRBJ1-2	NA	TRBV7-9	NA	TGTGCCAGCAGCCAGGGACATAATCGGAACTATGGCTACACCTTC	CASSQGHNRNYGYTF
TRBJ2-1	NA	TRBV18	NA	TGTGCCAGCTCTCCCGGCGATAGTTATGAGCAGTTCTTC	CASSPGDSYEQFF
TRBJ2-7	NA	TRBV27	once	TGTGCCAGCAGTTTTGCCCCGTGGGACGAGCAGTACTTC	CASSFAPWDEQYF
TRBJ1-1	NA	TRBV6-5	NA	TGTGCCAGCAGTCCCCTGGGGGGAATCGCTGAAGCTTTCTTT	CASSPLGGIAEAFF